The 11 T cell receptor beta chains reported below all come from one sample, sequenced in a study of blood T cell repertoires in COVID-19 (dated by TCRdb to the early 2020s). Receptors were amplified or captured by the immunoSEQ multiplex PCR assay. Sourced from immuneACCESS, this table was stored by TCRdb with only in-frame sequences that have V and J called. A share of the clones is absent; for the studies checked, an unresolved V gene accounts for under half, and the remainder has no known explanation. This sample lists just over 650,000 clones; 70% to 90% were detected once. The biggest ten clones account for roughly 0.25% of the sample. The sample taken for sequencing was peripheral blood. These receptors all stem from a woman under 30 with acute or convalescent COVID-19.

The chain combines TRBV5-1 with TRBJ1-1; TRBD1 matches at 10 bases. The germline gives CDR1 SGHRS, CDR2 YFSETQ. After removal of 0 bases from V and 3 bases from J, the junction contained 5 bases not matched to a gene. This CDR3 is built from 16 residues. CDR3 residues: CASSLAGGTGDTEAFF. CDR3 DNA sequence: TGCGCCAGCAGCTTGGCAGGAGGGACAGGGGACACTGAAGCTTTCTTT. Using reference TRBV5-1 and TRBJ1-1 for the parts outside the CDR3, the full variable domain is KAGVTQTPRYLIKTRGQQVTLSCSPISGHRSVSWYQQTPGQGLQFLFEYFSETQRNKGNFPGRFSGRQFSNSRSEMNVSTLELGDSALYLCASSLAGGTGDTEAFFGQGTRLTVV.

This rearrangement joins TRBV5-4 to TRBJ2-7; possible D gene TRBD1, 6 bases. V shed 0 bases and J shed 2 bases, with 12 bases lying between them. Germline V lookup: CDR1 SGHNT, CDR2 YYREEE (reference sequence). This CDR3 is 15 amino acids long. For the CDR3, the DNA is TGTGCCAGCAGCTTGGCTGGACAGAGAACCTACGAGCAGTACTTC. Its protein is CASSLAGQRTYEQYF.

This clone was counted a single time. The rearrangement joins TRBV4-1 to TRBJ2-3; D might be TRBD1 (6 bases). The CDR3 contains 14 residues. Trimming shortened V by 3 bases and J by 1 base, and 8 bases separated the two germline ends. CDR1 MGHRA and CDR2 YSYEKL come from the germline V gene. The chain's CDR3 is CASSQGARTDTQYF. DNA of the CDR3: TGCGCCAGCAGCCAGGGGGCCCGCACAGATACGCAGTATTTT.

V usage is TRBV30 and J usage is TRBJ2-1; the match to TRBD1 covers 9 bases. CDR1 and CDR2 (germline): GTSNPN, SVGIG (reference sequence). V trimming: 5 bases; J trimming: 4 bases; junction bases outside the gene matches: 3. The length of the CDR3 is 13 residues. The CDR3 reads CAWWTGAYNEQFF. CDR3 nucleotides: TGTGCCTGGTGGACAGGGGCATACAATGAGCAGTTCTTC.

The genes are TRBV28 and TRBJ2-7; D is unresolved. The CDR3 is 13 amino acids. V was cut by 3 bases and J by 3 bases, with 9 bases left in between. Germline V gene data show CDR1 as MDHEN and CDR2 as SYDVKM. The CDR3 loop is CASSFSGVYEQYF. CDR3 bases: TGTGCCAGCAGTTTTTCAGGTGTCTACGAGCAGTACTTC.

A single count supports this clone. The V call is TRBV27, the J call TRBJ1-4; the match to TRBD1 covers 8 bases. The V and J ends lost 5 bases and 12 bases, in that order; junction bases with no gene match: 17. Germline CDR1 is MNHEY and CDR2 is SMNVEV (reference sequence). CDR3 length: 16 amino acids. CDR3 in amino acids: CASSLRRDRTLGELFF. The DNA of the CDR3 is TGTGCCAGCAGTCTCCGCCGGGACAGGACCCTCGGGGAACTGTTTTTT. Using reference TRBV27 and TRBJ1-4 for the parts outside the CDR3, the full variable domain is EAQVTQNPRYLITVTGKKLTVTCSQNMNHEYMSWYRQDPGLGLRQIYYSMNVEVTDKGDVPEGYKVSRKEKRNFPLILESPSPNQTSLYFCASSLRRDRTLGELFFGSGTQLSVL.

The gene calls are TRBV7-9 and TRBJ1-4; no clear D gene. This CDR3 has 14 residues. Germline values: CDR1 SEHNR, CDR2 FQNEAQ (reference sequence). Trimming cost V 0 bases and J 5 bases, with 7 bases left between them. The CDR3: CASSLAQNNEKLFF. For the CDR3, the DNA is TGTGCCAGCAGCTTAGCCCAGAACAATGAAAAACTGTTTTTT.

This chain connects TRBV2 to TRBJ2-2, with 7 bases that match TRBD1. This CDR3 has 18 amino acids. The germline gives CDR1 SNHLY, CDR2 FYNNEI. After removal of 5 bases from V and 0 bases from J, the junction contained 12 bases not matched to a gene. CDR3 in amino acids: CASSYRTGQHTNTGELFF. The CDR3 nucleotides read TGTGCCAGCAGTTACCGGACAGGACAGCATACGAACACCGGGGAGCTGTTTTTT.

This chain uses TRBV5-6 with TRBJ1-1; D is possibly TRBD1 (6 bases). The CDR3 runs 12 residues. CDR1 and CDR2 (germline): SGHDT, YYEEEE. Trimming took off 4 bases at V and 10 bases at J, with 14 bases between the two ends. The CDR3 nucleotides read TGTGCCAGCAGCCGAGGTGGGGGCTTAGCTTTCTTT. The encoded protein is CASSRGGGLAFF.

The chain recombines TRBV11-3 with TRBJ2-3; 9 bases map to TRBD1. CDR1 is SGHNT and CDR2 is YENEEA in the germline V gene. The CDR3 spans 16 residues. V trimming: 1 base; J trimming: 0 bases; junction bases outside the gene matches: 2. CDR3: CASSLGDRASTDTQYF. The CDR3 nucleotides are TGTGCCAGCAGCTTAGGGGACAGGGCCAGCACAGATACGCAGTATTTT.

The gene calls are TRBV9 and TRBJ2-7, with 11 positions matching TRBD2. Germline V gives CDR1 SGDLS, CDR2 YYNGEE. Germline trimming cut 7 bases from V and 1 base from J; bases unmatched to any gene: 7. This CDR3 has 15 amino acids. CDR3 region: CASGPSGGPSYEQYF. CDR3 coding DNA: TGTGCCAGCGGTCCTAGCGGGGGGCCGTCCTACGAGCAGTACTTC.